Each of the 21 T cell receptor beta chains below was sequenced from the same sample in a study of regulatory T cells in long-lasting Graves disease. The authors built TCR beta libraries using iRepertoire HTBI primers and Arm-PCR of CDR3 regions. TCRdb re-analysed the multiplex PCR reads in MiXCR, keeping a single row per CDR3 protein. The sample contains around 480,000 distinct CDR3 sequences, 15% to 20% of which appear only once. Time point noted: newly diagnosed GD, antithyroid drugs for less than 3 months. After RNA was extracted from PBMCs, the TCR library was made from it. These data are also associated with another study on T cells in Graves' hyperthyroidism and ophthalmopathy.

The specimen was peripheral blood mononuclear cells (PBMCs), collected at new diagnosis, from a patient treated with antithyroid drugs. These receptors were obtained from a woman aged 35-60 years with Graves disease.

This clonotype has a count of ten or more. The genes are TRBV5-1 and TRBJ1-5, with 9 bases matching TRBD1. This CDR3 spans 15 amino acids. Germline-derived CDR1 and CDR2 are SGHRS and YFSETQ. J was trimmed by 9 bases and V by 4 bases; bases with no gene match: 11. As DNA, the CDR3 is TGCGCCAGCAGCATCGGGACAGGGACCCAATGGCCCCAGCATTTT. Amino acids: CASSIGTGTQWPQHF.

The chain has TRBV29-1 and TRBJ1-2; no clear D gene. V lost 4 bases, J lost 2 bases, and 8 bases lay in between. The CDR3 is 12 residues long. Per germline, CDR1 SQVTM and CDR2 ANQGSEA. Written as DNA, the CDR3 is TGCAGCGTTGTCGGCGGGAACTATGGCTACACCTTC. Amino acid sequence: CSVVGGNYGYTF.

The table lists this clonotype with many counts. The chain is built from TRBV7-2 and TRBJ2-7; possible D gene TRBD1, 6 bases. With 1 base removed from V and 2 bases from J, the gap between germline ends came to 18 bases. The CDR3 is made up of 17 amino acids. CDR1 SGHTA and CDR2 FQGNSA come from the germline V gene. The chain's CDR3 is CASSLDLQGVVTYEQYF. CDR3 nucleotides: TGTGCCAGCAGCTTAGATCTACAGGGCGTAGTCACCTACGAGCAGTACTTC. The full variable domain, completed using reference TRBV7-2 and TRBJ2-7, is GAGVSQSPSNKVTEKGKDVELRCDPISGHTALYWYRQSLGQGLEFLIYFQGNSAPDKSGLPSDRFSAERTGGSVSTLTIQRTQQEDSAVYLCASSLDLQGVVTYEQYFGPGTRLTVT.

This clonotype occurred a few times. The chain employs TRBV19 and TRBJ2-7, with D unclear. CDR3 length: 13 residues. Deletions cut 6 bases from V and 0 bases from J, with 9 bases between. Germline CDR1 and CDR2: LNHDA and SQIVND (reference sequence). The CDR3 bases are TGTGCCAGTAGGGAAGGCCGCTCCTACGAGCAGTACTTC. Translated: CASREGRSYEQYF.

The rearrangement joins TRBV30 to TRBJ2-7; the D is unclear. Germline CDR1 and CDR2: GTSNPN and SVGIG (reference sequence). The ends were cut back, 5 bases at V and 1 base at J, with 6 bases in the middle. This CDR3 is built from 11 residues. The CDR3 coding sequence is TGTGCCTGGTCTCCTTCCTACGAGCAGTACTTC. This translates into CAWSPSYEQYF.

This clonotype was found many times. This chain joins TRBV27 and TRBJ2-2; D unclear. V shed 3 bases and J shed 2 bases, with 10 bases lying between them. Per germline, CDR1 MNHEY and CDR2 SMNVEV (reference sequence). The CDR3 runs 15 residues. The CDR3: CASSFRAPNTGELFF. The CDR3 coding sequence is TGTGCCAGCAGTTTTCGGGCACCCAACACCGGGGAGCTGTTTTTT.

At least ten counts were recorded for this clonotype. The rearrangement links TRBV12-3 or TRBV12-4 to TRBJ1-2; TRBD1 might be the D (5 bases). The V end was cut by 1 base, the J end by 4 bases, with 10 bases between. The CDR3 contains 14 residues. The CDR3 here is CASSLGGLSYGYTF. The DNA of the CDR3 is TGTGCCAGCAGTTTAGGGGGACTCAGCTATGGCTACACCTTC.

The V gene is TRBV10-3, the J gene TRBJ1-1; D may be TRBD1 (6 bases). V was clipped by 6 bases and J by 1 base, with 9 bases between them. Looked up from germline, CDR1 is ENHRY and CDR2 is SYGVKD. This CDR3 contains 13 residues. The CDR3 loop reads CAIRDSGNTEAFF. In DNA form, the CDR3 reads TGTGCCATCAGGGACAGTGGGAACACTGAAGCTTTCTTT.

This clonotype has at least ten counts. This likely comes from a read error, as the CDR3 has no conserved phenylalanine or tryptophan at its end. The chain employs TRBV2 and TRBJ1-1; D gene uncertain. The germline CDR1 and CDR2 sequences are SNHLY and FYNNEI. This CDR3 spans 13 amino acids. V lost 4 bases, J lost 1 base, and 7 bases lay in between. CDR3 sequence reads: CASSGRTNTEAFS. Here the CDR3 DNA reads TGTGCCAGCAGTGGGCGGACGAACACTGAAGCTTTCTCT.

This clonotype came up a few times. The chain joins TRBV6-2 or TRBV6-3 to TRBJ2-3; D not resolved. The CDR3 is 12 amino acids. CDR1 and CDR2 (germline): MNHEY, SVGEGT. V was cut by 7 bases and J by 4 bases, with 9 bases left in between. Written as DNA, the CDR3 is TGTGCCAGCACCCGAGAGGCAGATACGCAGTATTTT. Encoded protein: CASTREADTQYF.

This clonotype appeared many times. The chain couples TRBV5-6 to TRBJ2-3; D not certain. This CDR3 has 15 amino acids. V was trimmed by 4 bases and J by 4 bases, leaving 16 bases between them. Germline CDR1 and CDR2: SGHDT and YYEEEE. CDR3 loop: CASSTRYKESDTQYF. The CDR3 region has the DNA TGTGCCAGCAGCACACGATATAAGGAGTCAGATACGCAGTATTTT.

This clonotype was observed at least ten times. The rearrangement links TRBV20-1 to TRBJ1-1; D is perhaps TRBD1 (5 bases). V was trimmed by 4 bases and J by 1 base, leaving 10 bases between them. The CDR3 is made up of 13 amino acids. Germline CDR1 and CDR2: DFQATT and SNEGSKA (reference sequence). The CDR3 region has the DNA TGCAGTGCTATACAGGCCGAGAACACTGAAGCTTTCTTT. It codes for CSAIQAENTEAFF.

This clonotype was seen many times. The rearrangement uses TRBV12-3 or TRBV12-4 and TRBJ1-5, with a possible D match to TRBD1 (6 bases). Trimming pared 5 bases from V and 0 bases from J, leaving 14 bases between. There are 16 residues in the CDR3. This CDR3 is CASSATGTSSNQPQHF. Here the CDR3 DNA reads TGTGCCAGCAGTGCAACCGGGACAAGTAGCAATCAGCCCCAGCATTTT.

In its sample, this clonotype was seen many times. Written as DNA, the CDR3 is TGTGCCAGCAGCTCGACAGGCCATCTAGAACTGTTTTTT. Encoded protein: CASSSTGHLELFF. The chain carries TRBV11-2 and TRBJ1-4; D is perhaps TRBD1 (6 bases). V lost 4 bases and J 12 bases, leaving 15 bases between the germline ends. The germline V gene has CDR1 SGHAT and CDR2 FQNNGV. The CDR3 covers 13 residues.

The sample holds many counts of this clonotype. This chain links TRBV28 with TRBJ1-4; D call uncertain. Trimming took off 11 bases at V and 5 bases at J, with 18 bases between the two ends. The germline V gene encodes CDR1 MDHEN and CDR2 SYDVKM. The CDR3 is 14 amino acids. CDR3: CASEGGGPNEKLFF. The CDR3 bases are TGTGCCTCCGAAGGCGGAGGCCCGAATGAAAAACTGTTTTTT.

The chain combines TRBV6-1 with TRBJ2-5; 9 bases match TRBD2. The CDR3 spans 15 residues. The junction had 5 bases not matched to a gene; V was cut back by 1 base and J by 5 bases. Germline CDR1 reads MNHNS; CDR2 reads SASEGT. Here the CDR3 DNA reads TGTGCCAGCAGTGAAGGCCCTAGCGGGGTGGAGACCCAGTACTTC. Protein: CASSEGPSGVETQYF.

At least ten counts were recorded for this clonotype. The chain is built from TRBV5-1 and TRBJ2-4, with 7 bases fitting TRBD1. The CDR3 sequence is 14 residues long. Per the germline V gene, CDR1 is SGHRS and CDR2 is YFSETQ. V lost 1 base to trimming and J lost 3 bases; unmatched junction nucleotides: 1. CDR3 bases: TGCGCCAGCAGCTTGACAGGGGACAAAAACATTCAGTACTTC. Translation: CASSLTGDKNIQYF.

As concerns this clonotype: Since the CDR3 does not end with the conserved phenylalanine or tryptophan, this likely comes from a read error. Here the CDR3 reads CASSVGGSNEQFV. CDR3 bases: TGCGCCAGCAGTGTAGGGGGATCCAATGAGCAGTTCGTC. The rearrangement joins TRBV10-2 to TRBJ2-1, with a weak D call TRBD1 (6 bases). V lost 4 bases to trimming and J lost 6 bases, with 10 bases between them. Germline V lookup: CDR1 WSHSY, CDR2 SAAADI. The CDR3 totals 13 residues.

This clonotype was detected many times. The rearrangement uses TRBV6-5 and TRBJ1-3; D is ambiguous. Germline V lookup: CDR1 MNHEY, CDR2 SVGAGI. The CDR3 is 14 residues long. With 2 bases removed from V and 1 base from J, the gap between germline ends came to 6 bases. CDR3 region: CASSYEQSGNTIYF. CDR3 DNA sequence: TGTGCCAGCAGTTACGAACAATCTGGAAACACCATATATTTT.

At least ten counts were recorded for this clonotype. The chain has TRBV6-1 and TRBJ1-1; the D gene is possibly TRBD1 (5 bases). V gave up 6 bases and J gave up 3 bases, with 8 bases separating them. The CDR3 is 12 residues long. Germline CDR1 reads MNHNS; CDR2 reads SASEGT. CDR3 nucleotide sequence: TGTGCCAGCAGACTGACAGACACTGAAGCTTTCTTT. Translating gives CASRLTDTEAFF.

The sample holds many counts of this clonotype. One end of the junction is discordant with germline, which a read error may explain. This chain joins TRBV5-1 and TRBJ1-1; no clear D. CDR1 and CDR2 (germline): SGHRS, YFSETQ. The CDR3 contains 13 residues. The CDR3 nucleotides read TGTGCTAGCAGCTTAAACCCGAACACTGAAGCTTTCTTT. Translating it yields CASSLNPNTEAFF. Complete variable domain (other parts from reference TRBV5-1 and TRBJ1-1): KAGVTQTPRYLIKTRGQQVTLSCSPISGHRSVSWYQQTPGQGLQFLFEYFSETQRNKGNFPGRFSGRQFSNSRSEMNVSTLELGDSALYLCASSLNPNTEAFFGQGTRLTVV.